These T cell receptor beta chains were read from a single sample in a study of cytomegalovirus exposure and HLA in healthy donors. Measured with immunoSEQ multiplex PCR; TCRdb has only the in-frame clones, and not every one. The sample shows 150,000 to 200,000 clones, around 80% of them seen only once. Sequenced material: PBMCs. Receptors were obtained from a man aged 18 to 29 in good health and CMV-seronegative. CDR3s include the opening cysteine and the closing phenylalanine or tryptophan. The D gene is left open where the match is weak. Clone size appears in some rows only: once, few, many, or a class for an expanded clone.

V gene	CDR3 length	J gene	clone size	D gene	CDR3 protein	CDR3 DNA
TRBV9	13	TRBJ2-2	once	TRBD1	CASQGAMGGELFF	TGTGCCAGCCAGGGGGCAATGGGCGGGGAGCTGTTTTTT
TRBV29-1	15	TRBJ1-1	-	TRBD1	CSVLPGTAMNTEAFF	TGCAGCGTGCTACCCGGGACAGCGATGAACACTGAAGCTTTCTTT
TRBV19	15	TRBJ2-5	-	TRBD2	CASSPGLAVQETQYF	TGTGCCAGTAGCCCGGGACTAGCGGTACAAGAGACCCAGTACTTC
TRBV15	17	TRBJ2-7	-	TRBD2	CATSSDYLAGGTYEQYF	TGTGCCACCAGCAGCGACTATCTAGCGGGAGGGACCTACGAGCAGTACTTC
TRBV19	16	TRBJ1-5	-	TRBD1	CASSKNPGQGNQPQHF	TGTGCCAGTAGTAAAAACCCGGGACAGGGTAATCAGCCCCAGCATTTT
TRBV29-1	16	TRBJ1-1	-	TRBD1	CSVEGGTGAANTEAFF	TGCAGCGTTGAAGGCGGGACAGGGGCCGCTAACACTGAAGCTTTCTTT
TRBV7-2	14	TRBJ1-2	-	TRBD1	CASSADRPNYGYTF	TGTGCCAGCAGCGCGGACAGGCCCAACTATGGCTACACCTTC
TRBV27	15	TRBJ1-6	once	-	CASSLGAGYGSPLHF	TGTGCCAGCAGTTTAGGGGCAGGGTATGGATCACCCCTCCACTTT
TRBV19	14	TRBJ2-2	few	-	CASSRQIDTGELFF	TGTGCCAGTAGTAGACAGATAGACACCGGGGAGCTGTTTTTT
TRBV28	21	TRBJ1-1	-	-	CASSLYALSRTALYMNTEAFF	TGTGCCAGCAGTTTATACGCCCTTTCGAGGACAGCCCTTTACATGAACACTGAAGCTTTCTTT
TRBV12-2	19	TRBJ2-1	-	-	CASRPRQGSGVGSYNEQFF	TGTGCAAGTCGCCCGAGACAGGGTAGCGGAGTAGGCTCCTACAATGAGCAGTTCTTC
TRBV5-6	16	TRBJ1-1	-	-	CASSFTHGGRNTEAFF	TGTGCCAGCAGCTTCACACATGGGGGCCGGAACACTGAAGCTTTCTTT
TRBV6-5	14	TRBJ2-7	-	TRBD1	CASRGDRGAYEQYF	TGTGCCAGCAGGGGAGACAGGGGAGCCTACGAGCAGTACTTC
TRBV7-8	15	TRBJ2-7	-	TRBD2	CASSLGLAGAYEQYF	TGTGCCAGCAGCTTAGGGCTAGCGGGAGCCTACGAGCAGTACTTC
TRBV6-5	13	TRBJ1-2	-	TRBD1	CASKKGQVDGYTF	TGTGCCAGCAAAAAGGGACAGGTGGATGGCTACACCTTC
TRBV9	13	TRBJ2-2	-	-	CASSTTGSGELFF	TGTGCCAGCAGCACTACAGGTTCCGGGGAGCTGTTTTTT
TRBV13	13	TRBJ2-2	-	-	CASSSDYSGELFF	TGTGCCAGCAGCTCGGACTACAGCGGGGAGCTGTTTTTT
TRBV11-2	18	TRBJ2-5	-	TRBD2	CASSLAPGTSGSQETQYF	TGTGCCAGCAGCTTAGCGCCCGGGACTAGCGGGAGTCAAGAGACCCAGTACTTC
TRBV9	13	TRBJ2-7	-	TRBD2	CASSVHGGGEQYF	TGTGCCAGCAGCGTACACGGGGGAGGGGAGCAGTACTTC
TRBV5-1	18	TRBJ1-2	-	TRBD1	CASRAGPRDRVGRYGYTF	TGCGCCAGCAGAGCCGGACCCCGCGACAGGGTGGGGCGGTATGGCTACACCTTC
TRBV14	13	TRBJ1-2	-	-	CASSQTSNYGYTF	TGTGCCAGCAGCCAGACATCTAACTATGGCTACACCTTC
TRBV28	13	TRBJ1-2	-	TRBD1	CASSLGQAYGYTF	TGTGCCAGCAGTTTAGGACAGGCCTATGGCTACACCTTC
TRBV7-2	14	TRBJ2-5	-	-	CASSLAQGRETQYF	TGTGCCAGCAGCTTAGCGCAGGGGCGGGAGACCCAGTACTTC
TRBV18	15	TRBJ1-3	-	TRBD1	CASSQDRASGNTIYF	TGTGCCAGCTCACAAGACAGGGCCTCTGGAAACACCATATATTTT
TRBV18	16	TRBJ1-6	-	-	CASSPSQQGGGSPLHF	TGTGCCAGCTCACCATCGCAACAGGGTGGGGGATCACCCCTCCACTTT
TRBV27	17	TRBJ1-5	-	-	CASGRAYGGSGNQPQHF	TGTGCCAGCGGCCGCGCCTACGGGGGTTCGGGCAATCAGCCCCAGCATTTT
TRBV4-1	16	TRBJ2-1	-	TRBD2	CASSQYLAGGPSEQFF	TGCGCCAGCAGCCAATATCTGGCGGGAGGGCCCAGTGAGCAGTTCTTC
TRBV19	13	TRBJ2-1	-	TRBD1	CASSTQGGNEQFF	TGTGCCAGTAGTACACAGGGGGGTAATGAGCAGTTCTTC
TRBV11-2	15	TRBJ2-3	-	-	CASSAAGLSTDTQYF	TGTGCCAGCAGCGCGGCGGGACTTAGCACAGATACGCAGTATTTT
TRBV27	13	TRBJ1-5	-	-	CASSSTVNQPQHF	TGTGCCAGCAGTTCGACAGTCAATCAGCCCCAGCATTTT
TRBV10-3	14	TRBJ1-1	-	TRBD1	CAIRGDRTNTEAFF	TGTGCCATCAGGGGGGACAGGACGAACACTGAAGCTTTCTTT
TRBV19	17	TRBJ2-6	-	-	CASSIDSGFSGANVLTF	TGTGCCAGTAGTATAGATTCAGGGTTCTCTGGGGCCAACGTCCTGACTTTC
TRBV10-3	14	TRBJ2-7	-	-	CAISEADSSYEQYF	TGTGCCATCAGTGAGGCGGACAGCTCCTACGAGCAGTACTTC
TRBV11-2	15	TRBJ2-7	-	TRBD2	CASRFGRLAGDEQYF	TGTGCCAGCAGGTTTGGGAGGCTAGCGGGAGACGAGCAGTACTTC
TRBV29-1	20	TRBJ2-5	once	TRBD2	CSVEYASGRAAGVYGETQYF	TGCAGCGTTGAATATGCTAGCGGGAGGGCCGCAGGAGTATACGGAGAGACCCAGTACTTC
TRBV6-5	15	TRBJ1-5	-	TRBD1	CASSRTGGGNQPQHF	TGTGCCAGCAGCAGGACAGGGGGTGGCAATCAGCCCCAGCATTTT
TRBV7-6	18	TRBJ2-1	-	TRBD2	CASSRTSGRAGSYNEQFF	TGTGCCAGCAGTCGGACTAGCGGGAGGGCCGGGTCCTACAATGAGCAGTTCTTC
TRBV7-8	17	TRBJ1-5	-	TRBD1	CASSPRRFTGQLQPQHF	TGTGCCAGCAGCCCCAGACGGTTTACGGGACAGTTGCAGCCCCAGCATTTT
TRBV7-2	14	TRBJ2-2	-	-	CASESGINTGELFF	TGTGCCAGCGAGTCGGGGATCAACACCGGGGAGCTGTTTTTT